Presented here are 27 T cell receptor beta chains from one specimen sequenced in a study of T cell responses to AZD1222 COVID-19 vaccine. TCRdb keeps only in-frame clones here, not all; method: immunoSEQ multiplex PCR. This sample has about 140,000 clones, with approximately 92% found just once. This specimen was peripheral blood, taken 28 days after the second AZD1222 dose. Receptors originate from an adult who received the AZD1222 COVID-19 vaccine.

The CDR3 DNA is TGTGCCAGCAGCCTGGGACGGAAAGAGACCCAGTACTTC. This gives the protein CASSLGRKETQYF. This chain uses TRBV28 with TRBJ2-5; D could derive from TRBD1 or TRBD2 (5 bases each). Germline V CDR1 and CDR2: MDHEN, SYDVKM. Between the trimmed V and J ends, which lost 6 bases and 3 bases, there was a span of 11 bases. CDR3 length: 13 amino acids.

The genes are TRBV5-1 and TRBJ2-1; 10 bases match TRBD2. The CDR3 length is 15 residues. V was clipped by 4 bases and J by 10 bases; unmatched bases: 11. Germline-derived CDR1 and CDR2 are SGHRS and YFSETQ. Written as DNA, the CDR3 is TGCGCCAGCAGCCGGGAAGCGGGAGGGCGTATAGAGCAGTTCTTC. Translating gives CASSREAGGRIEQFF.

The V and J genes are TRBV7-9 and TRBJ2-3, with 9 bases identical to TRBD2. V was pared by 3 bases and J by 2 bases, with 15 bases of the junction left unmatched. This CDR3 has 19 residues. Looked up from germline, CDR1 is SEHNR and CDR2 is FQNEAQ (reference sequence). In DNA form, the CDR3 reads TGTGCCAGCAGCTTGGGATCTGAAAGCGGGAGGTTTCCCACAGATACGCAGTATTTT. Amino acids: CASSLGSESGRFPTDTQYF.

CDR3 sequence: CASSLRTGLGYTF. Here the CDR3 DNA reads TGTGCCAGCAGCTTAAGGACAGGTTTAGGCTACACCTTC. The chain combines TRBV5-5 with TRBJ1-2; TRBD1 agrees at 7 bases. V was clipped by 2 bases and J by 8 bases; unmatched bases: 6. This CDR3 has 13 residues. Germline values: CDR1 SGHKS, CDR2 YYEKEE (reference sequence).

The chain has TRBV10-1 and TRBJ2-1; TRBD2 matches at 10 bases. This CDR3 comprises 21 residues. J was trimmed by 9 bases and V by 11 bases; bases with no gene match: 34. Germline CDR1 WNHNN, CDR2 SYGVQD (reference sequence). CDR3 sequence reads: CAGGDGRVVQREGRRYGEQFF. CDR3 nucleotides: TGCGCCGGTGGGGATGGACGGGTTGTACAGCGGGAGGGCCGCCGGTACGGTGAGCAGTTCTTC.

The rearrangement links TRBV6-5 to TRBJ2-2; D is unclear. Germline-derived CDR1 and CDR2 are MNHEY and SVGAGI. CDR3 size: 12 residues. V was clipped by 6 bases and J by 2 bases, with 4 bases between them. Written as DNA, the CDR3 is TGTGCCAGCAGCTTTAACACCGGGGAGCTGTTTTTT. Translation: CASSFNTGELFF.

The CDR3 nucleotides read TGTGCCAGCAAACTCAGGGGGCTCGTCTACGAGCAGTACTTC. Translating gives CASKLRGLVYEQYF. J is TRBJ2-7 and V is TRBV6-5, with TRBD1 matching 8 bases. V trimming: 7 bases; J trimming: 3 bases; junction bases outside the gene matches: 8. This CDR3 comprises 14 residues. Germline CDR1 reads MNHEY; CDR2 reads SVGAGI.

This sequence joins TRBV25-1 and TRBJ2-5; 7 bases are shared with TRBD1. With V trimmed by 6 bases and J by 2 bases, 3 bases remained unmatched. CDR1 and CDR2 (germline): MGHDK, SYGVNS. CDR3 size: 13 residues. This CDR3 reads CASRRTGQETQYF. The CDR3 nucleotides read TGTGCCAGCAGGAGGACAGGACAAGAGACCCAGTACTTC.

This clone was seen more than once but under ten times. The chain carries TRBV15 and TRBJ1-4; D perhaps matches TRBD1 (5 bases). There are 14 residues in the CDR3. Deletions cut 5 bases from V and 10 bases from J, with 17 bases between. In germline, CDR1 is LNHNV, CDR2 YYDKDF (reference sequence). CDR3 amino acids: CATSGGGQSGKLFF. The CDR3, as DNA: TGTGCCACCAGCGGCGGGGGTCAATCGGGAAAACTGTTTTTT.

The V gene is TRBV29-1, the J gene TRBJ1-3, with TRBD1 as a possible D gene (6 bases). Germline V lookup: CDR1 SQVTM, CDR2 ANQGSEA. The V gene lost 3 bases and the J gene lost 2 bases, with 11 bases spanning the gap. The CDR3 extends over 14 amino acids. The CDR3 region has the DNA TGCAGCGTTGACGCGGACAGCGCTGGAAACACCATATATTTT. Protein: CSVDADSAGNTIYF. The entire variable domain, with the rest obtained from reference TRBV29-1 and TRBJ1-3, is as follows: SAVISQKPSRDICQRGTSLTIQCQVDSQVTMMFWYRQQPGQSLTLIATANQGSEATYESGFVIDKFPISRPNLTFSTLTVSNMSPEDSSIYLCSVDADSAGNTIYFGEGSWLTVV.

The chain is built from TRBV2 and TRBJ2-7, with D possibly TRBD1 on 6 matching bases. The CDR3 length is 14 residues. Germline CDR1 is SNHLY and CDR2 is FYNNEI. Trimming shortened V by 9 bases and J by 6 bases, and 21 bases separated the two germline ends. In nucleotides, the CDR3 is TGTGCCAGTAAAAACGACAGGCCACTTGGCGAGCAGTACTTC. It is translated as CASKNDRPLGEQYF.

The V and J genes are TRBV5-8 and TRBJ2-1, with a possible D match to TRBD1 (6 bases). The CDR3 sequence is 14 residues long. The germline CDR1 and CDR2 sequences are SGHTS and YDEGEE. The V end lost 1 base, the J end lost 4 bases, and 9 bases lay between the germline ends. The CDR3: CASSLRQVYNEQFF. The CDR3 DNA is TGTGCCAGCAGCTTGCGACAGGTATACAATGAGCAGTTCTTC.

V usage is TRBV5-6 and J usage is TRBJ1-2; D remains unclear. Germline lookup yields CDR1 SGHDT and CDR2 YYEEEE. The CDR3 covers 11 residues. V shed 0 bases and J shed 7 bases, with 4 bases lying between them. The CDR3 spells CASSLEAGYTF. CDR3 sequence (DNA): TGTGCCAGCAGCTTGGAGGCTGGCTACACCTTC.

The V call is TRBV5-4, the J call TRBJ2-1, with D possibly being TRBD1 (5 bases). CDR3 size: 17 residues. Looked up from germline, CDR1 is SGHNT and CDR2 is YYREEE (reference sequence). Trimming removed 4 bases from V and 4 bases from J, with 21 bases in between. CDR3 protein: CASSPWQGIMAYNEQFF. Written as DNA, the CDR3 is TGTGCCAGCAGCCCGTGGCAGGGTATAATGGCGTACAATGAGCAGTTCTTC.

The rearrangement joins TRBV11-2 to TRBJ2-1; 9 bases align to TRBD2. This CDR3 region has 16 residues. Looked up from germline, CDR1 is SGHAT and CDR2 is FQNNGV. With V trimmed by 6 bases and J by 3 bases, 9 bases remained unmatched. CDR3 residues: CASSQGGAGGYNEQFF. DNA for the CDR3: TGTGCCAGCAGTCAGGGGGGAGCGGGAGGCTACAATGAGCAGTTCTTC.

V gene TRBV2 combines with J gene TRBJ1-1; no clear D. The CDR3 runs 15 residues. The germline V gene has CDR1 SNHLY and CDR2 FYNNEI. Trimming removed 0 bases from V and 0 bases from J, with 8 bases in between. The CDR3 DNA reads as TGTGCCAGCAGTGAAGCCCGGACCATGAACACTGAAGCTTTCTTT. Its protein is CASSEARTMNTEAFF.

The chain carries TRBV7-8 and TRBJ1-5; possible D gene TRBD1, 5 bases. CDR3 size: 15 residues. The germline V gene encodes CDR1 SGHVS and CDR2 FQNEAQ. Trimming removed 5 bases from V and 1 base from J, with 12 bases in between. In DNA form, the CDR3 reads TGTGCCAGCAGCCTATCATGGGACAGCAATCAGCCCCAGCATTTT. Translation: CASSLSWDSNQPQHF.

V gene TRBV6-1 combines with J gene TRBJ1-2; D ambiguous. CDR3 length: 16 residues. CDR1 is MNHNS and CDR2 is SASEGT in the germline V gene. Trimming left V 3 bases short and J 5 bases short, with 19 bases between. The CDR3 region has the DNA TGTGCCAGCAGTGACTACGGTGCGTCCTCTATATATGGCTACACCTTC. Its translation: CASSDYGASSIYGYTF.

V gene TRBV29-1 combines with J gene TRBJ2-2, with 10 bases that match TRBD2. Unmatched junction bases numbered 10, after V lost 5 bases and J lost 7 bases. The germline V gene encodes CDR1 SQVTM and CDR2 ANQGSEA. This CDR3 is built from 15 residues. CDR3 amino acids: CSVLPLAGVSGELFF. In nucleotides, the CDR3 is TGCAGCGTTTTACCCCTAGCGGGAGTTAGCGGGGAGCTGTTTTTT.

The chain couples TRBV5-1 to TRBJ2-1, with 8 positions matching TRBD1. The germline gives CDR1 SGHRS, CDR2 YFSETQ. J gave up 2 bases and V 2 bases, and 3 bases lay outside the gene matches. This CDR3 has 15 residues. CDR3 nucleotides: TGCGCCAGCAGCTTACAGGGGGGCGCCTACAATGAGCAGTTCTTC. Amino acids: CASSLQGGAYNEQFF.

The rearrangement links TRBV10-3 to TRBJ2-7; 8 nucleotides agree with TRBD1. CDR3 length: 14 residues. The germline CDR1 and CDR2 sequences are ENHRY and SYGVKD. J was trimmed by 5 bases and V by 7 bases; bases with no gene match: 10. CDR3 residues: CAITSDRASHEQYF. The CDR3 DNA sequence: TGTGCCATCACCTCGGACAGGGCAAGCCACGAGCAGTACTTC.

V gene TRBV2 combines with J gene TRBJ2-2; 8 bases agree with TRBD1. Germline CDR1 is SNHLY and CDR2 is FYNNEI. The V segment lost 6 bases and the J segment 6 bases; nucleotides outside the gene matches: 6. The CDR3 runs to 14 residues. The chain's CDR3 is CASRGTGYSGELFF. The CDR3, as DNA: TGTGCCAGCAGGGGGACAGGATATTCCGGGGAGCTGTTTTTT. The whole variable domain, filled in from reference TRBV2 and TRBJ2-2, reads EPEVTQTPSHQVTQMGQEVILRCVPISNHLYFYWYRQILGQKVEFLVSFYNNEISEKSEIFDDQFSVERPDGSNFTLKIRSTKLEDSAMYFCASRGTGYSGELFFGEGSRLTVL.

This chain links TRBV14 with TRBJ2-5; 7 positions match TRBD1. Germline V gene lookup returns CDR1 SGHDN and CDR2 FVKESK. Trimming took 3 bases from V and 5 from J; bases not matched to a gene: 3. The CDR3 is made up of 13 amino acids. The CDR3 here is CASSHRGSETQYF. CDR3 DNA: TGTGCCAGCAGCCACAGGGGGTCTGAGACCCAGTACTTC.

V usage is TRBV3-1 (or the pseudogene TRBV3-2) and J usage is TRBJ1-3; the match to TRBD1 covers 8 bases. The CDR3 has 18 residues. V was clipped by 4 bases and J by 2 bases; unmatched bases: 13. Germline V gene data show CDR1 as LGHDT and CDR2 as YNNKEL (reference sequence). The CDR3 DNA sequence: TGTGCCAGCAGCCTCACCCCATCATCAGGGGGCACTGGAAACACCATATATTTT. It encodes CASSLTPSSGGTGNTIYF.

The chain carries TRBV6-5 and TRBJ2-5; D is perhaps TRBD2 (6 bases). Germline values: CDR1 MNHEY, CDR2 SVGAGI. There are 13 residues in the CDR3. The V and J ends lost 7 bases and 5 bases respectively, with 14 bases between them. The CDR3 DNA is TGTGCCAGCAACGGTGGCGCGGGGGAGACCCAGTACTTC. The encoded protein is CASNGGAGETQYF.

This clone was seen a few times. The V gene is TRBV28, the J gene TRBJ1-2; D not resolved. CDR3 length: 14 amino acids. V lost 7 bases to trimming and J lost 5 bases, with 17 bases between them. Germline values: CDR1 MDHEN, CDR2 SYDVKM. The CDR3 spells CASNGIRKAYGYTF. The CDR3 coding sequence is TGTGCCAGCAACGGGATACGGAAAGCTTATGGCTACACCTTC.

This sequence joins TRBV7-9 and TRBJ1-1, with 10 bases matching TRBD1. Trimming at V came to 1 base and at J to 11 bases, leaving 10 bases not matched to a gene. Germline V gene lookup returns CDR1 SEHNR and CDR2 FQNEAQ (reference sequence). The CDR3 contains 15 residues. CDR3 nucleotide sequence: TGTGCCAGCAGCTTAGGGGACAGGGGTAATTCGCGTGCTTTCTTT. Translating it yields CASSLGDRGNSRAFF.